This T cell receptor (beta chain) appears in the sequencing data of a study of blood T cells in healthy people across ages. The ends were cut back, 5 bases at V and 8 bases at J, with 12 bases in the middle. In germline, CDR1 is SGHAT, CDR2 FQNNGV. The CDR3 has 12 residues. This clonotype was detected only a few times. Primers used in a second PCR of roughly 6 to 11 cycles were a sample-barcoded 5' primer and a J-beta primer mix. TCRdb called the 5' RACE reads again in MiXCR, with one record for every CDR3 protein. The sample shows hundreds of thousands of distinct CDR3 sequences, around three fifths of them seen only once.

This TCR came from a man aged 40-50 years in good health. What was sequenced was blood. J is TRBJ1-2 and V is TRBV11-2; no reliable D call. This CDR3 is CASSRGWRGYTF. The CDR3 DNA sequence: TGTGCCAGCAGCCGGGGTTGGAGGGGCTACACCTTC.